Listed below are T cell receptor beta chains from one sample, sequenced in a study of tissue T cells after allogeneic stem cell transplantation. This table comes from immunoSEQ multiplex PCR, and its TCRdb copy is limited to in-frame clones, with some not included. The sample lists some 860 clones; roughly two fifths were seen once. The sample consisted of transverse colon tissue, taken at autopsy. The receptors here all came from a female patient aged 40-69 years with steroid-refractory graft-versus-host disease after an allogeneic stem cell transplant. The graft donor may be the source of some T cells. CDR3s include the opening cysteine and the closing phenylalanine or tryptophan. The D gene is left open where the match is weak. Only part of the rows carry a size: once, few, many, or a class if the clone is expanded.

abundance,j_gene,d_gene,v_gene,CDR3aa,CDR3nt
few,TRBJ1-6,NA,TRBV20-1,CSAIDSYDSPLHF,TGCAGTGCTATTGACAGTTACGATTCACCCCTCCACTTT
large,TRBJ2-4,TRBD2,TRBV7-2,CASSLGGRVDYKNIQYF,TGTGCCAGCAGCTTAGGAGGGAGGGTAGACTACAAAAACATTCAGTACTTC
NA,TRBJ1-6,NA,TRBV19,CASSIDGGGSPLHF,TGTGCCAGTAGTATCGACGGGGGCGGGTCACCCCTCCACTTT
NA,TRBJ1-5,NA,TRBV6-1,CASRLTGKRDQPQHF,TGTGCCAGCAGACTCACAGGGAAACGGGATCAGCCCCAGCATTTT
NA,TRBJ2-1,NA,TRBV12-5,CASGFEGEQFF,TGTGCTAGTGGATTTGAGGGGGAGCAGTTCTTC
NA,TRBJ2-3,NA,TRBV5-6,CASSITLVVSTDTQYF,TGTGCCAGCTCCATTACCTTAGTGGTCAGCACAGATACGCAGTATTTT
few,TRBJ2-3,TRBD1,TRBV3-1/TRBV3-2,CASRPGTGADTQYF,TGTGCCAGCAGGCCCGGGACAGGGGCAGATACGCAGTATTTT
NA,TRBJ2-2,NA,TRBV24-1,CATSDVAELNTGELFF,TGTGCCACCAGTGATGTGGCAGAGCTGAACACCGGGGAGCTGTTTTTT
few,TRBJ2-5,NA,TRBV10-3,CAISAAQGPQETQYF,TGTGCCATCAGTGCCGCACAGGGACCTCAGGAGACCCAGTACTTC
few,TRBJ1-1,NA,TRBV10-3,CAIRNQGGNTEAFF,TGTGCCATCAGGAATCAGGGAGGAAACACTGAAGCTTTCTTT
medium-sized,TRBJ2-1,NA,TRBV12-3/TRBV12-4,CASSADTNEQFF,TGTGCCAGCAGTGCCGATACCAATGAGCAGTTCTTC
NA,TRBJ2-7,NA,TRBV5-1,CASSDDMGVYEQYF,TGCGCCAGCAGCGACGATATGGGGGTCTACGAGCAGTACTTC
NA,TRBJ2-5,NA,TRBV7-7,CASSLAGQLETQYF,TGTGCTAGCAGCTTAGCGGGACAGTTAGAGACCCAGTACTTC
few,TRBJ2-3,TRBD1,TRBV10-3,CAISGTGGLTDTQYF,TGTGCCATCAGTGGAACAGGGGGTTTGACAGATACGCAGTATTTT
NA,TRBJ2-7,TRBD2,TRBV9,CASSAPGTSGNEQYF,TGTGCCAGCAGCGCCCCCGGGACTAGCGGAAACGAGCAGTACTTC
NA,TRBJ2-7,NA,TRBV10-1,CASSDPPFSLYEQYF,TGCGCCAGCAGTGACCCGCCTTTCTCCCTCTACGAGCAGTACTTC
large,TRBJ2-7,NA,TRBV4-1,CASSQDPSGRAYEQYF,TGCGCCAGCAGCCAAGATCCTTCCGGCAGAGCCTACGAGCAGTACTTC
NA,TRBJ1-2,NA,TRBV30,CAWIPRGGKGYTF,TGTGCCTGGATCCCTAGGGGGGGGAAGGGCTACACCTTC
NA,TRBJ1-6,NA,TRBV30,CAWTGQRNSPLHF,TGTGCCTGGACAGGACAGCGGAATTCACCCCTCCACTTT
medium-sized,TRBJ1-5,TRBD1,TRBV2,CASSLGQGHGSGQPQHF,TGTGCCAGCAGCCTGGGACAGGGTCATGGTTCGGGTCAGCCCCAGCATTTT
few,TRBJ1-1,NA,TRBV10-3,CAISGGLSEAFF,TGTGCCATCAGCGGGGGTTTATCTGAAGCTTTCTTT
few,TRBJ2-7,NA,TRBV10-2,CASSVALGEQYF,TGCGCCAGCAGTGTGGCTCTGGGGGAGCAGTACTTC
medium-sized,TRBJ1-2,NA,TRBV18,CASSPNYGYTF,TGTGCCAGCTCCCCTAACTATGGCTACACCTTC
once,TRBJ1-3,NA,TRBV5-1,CASSYLGVSGNTIYF,TGCGCCAGCAGCTATCTCGGGGTCTCTGGAAACACCATATATTTT
medium-sized,TRBJ1-5,NA,TRBV15,CATSRDRYSNQPQHF,TGTGCCACCAGCAGAGACCGATATAGCAATCAGCCCCAGCATTTT